What follows are 10 T cell receptor beta chains derived from one specimen sequenced in a study of shared clonotypes between healthy human individuals (dated by TCRdb to between 2020 and 2021). CD8 naive samples were CD45RO-negative cells positively selected for CCR7, giving a CD45RA+CCR7+ population that excluded TemRA cells. Receptors were amplified or captured by the immunoSEQ multiplex PCR assay. TCRdb's version of the immuneACCESS table is confined to in-frame rearrangements and falls short of the full clone set. An unresolved V gene accounts for under half of the shortfall where checked; the remainder is of unknown origin. Counted in this sample were fewer than 700,000 clones; roughly 96% of them appeared once. The ten most abundant clones make up around 0.12% of the sample. The sample consisted of naive CD8+ T cells sorted from blood. Per the publication, the cell subset or site label means: CD45RA+CCR7+. Receptor source: a woman aged 30 to 39 in good health.

The rearrangement links TRBV28 to TRBJ2-7; TRBD2 might be the D (6 bases). The CDR3 loop spans 15 amino acids. Germline V CDR1 and CDR2: MDHEN, SYDVKM. V was shortened by 2 bases and J by 0 bases, with 11 bases between the two germline ends. In nucleotides, the CDR3 is TGTGCCAGCAGTTTAAGAACTAGCCTCTCCTACGAGCAGTACTTC. Translating gives CASSLRTSLSYEQYF. Filled out from reference TRBV28 and TRBJ2-7, the complete variable domain reads DVKVTQSSRYLVKRTGEKVFLECVQDMDHENMFWYRQDPGLGLRLIYFSYDVKMKEKGDIPEGYSVSREKKERFSLILESASTNQTSMYLCASSLRTSLSYEQYFGPGTRLTVT.

The chain has TRBV27 and TRBJ1-2, with a possible D match to TRBD1 (5 bases). CDR3 length equals 15 residues. The V end lost 7 bases, the J end lost 6 bases, and 21 bases lay between the germline ends. Germline V gene data show CDR1 as MNHEY and CDR2 as SMNVEV (reference sequence). CDR3 sequence reads: CASTRHAGAQDGYTF. Written as DNA, the CDR3 is TGTGCCAGCACCCGGCACGCTGGGGCGCAGGATGGCTACACCTTC.

The chain couples TRBV19 to TRBJ2-1, with D maybe TRBD1 (5 bases). CDR1 LNHDA and CDR2 SQIVND come from the germline V gene (reference sequence). The V gene lost 8 bases and the J gene lost 4 bases, with 6 bases spanning the gap. This CDR3 is 11 amino acids long. In DNA, the CDR3 is TGTGCCAGTGGACAATACAATGAGCAGTTCTTC. Its translation is CASGQYNEQFF.

V gene TRBV4-1 combines with J gene TRBJ2-2, with 8 nucleotides matching TRBD1. CDR1 is MGHRA, CDR2 YSYEKL, per germline. The CDR3 spans 16 residues. V dropped 3 bases and J dropped 6; count of bases not matched to a gene: 9. The CDR3 region is CASSQGSDRGAGELFF. In DNA, the CDR3 is TGCGCCAGCAGCCAGGGAAGCGACAGGGGAGCCGGGGAGCTGTTTTTT.

The chain links TRBV30 to TRBJ2-2; tentative D call: TRBD1 (6 bases). Germline V gene lookup returns CDR1 GTSNPN and CDR2 SVGIG (reference sequence). The CDR3 has 13 residues. V was pared by 4 bases and J by 6 bases, with 12 bases between. CDR3 region: CAWTGAWAGELFF. The CDR3 nucleotides read TGTGCCTGGACAGGGGCGTGGGCCGGGGAGCTGTTTTTT.

The J gene is TRBJ2-1, the V gene TRBV11-3; no reliable D call. The V gene's germline CDR1 is SGHNT and CDR2 YENEEA. The CDR3 is made up of 13 amino acids. Trimming stripped 5 bases from V and 6 bases from J, with 11 bases between. The CDR3 sequence: CASSPGVLNEQFF. In DNA, the CDR3 is TGTGCCAGCAGCCCTGGGGTACTCAATGAGCAGTTCTTC. Full variable domain (outside the CDR3, taken from reference TRBV11-3 and TRBJ2-1): EAGVVQSPRYKIIEKKQPVAFWCNPISGHNTLYWYLQNLGQGPELLIRYENEEAVDDSQLPKDRFSAERLKGVDSTLKIQPAELGDSAVYLCASSPGVLNEQFFGPGTRLTVL.

The chain recombines TRBV4-1 with TRBJ2-6, with D possibly TRBD1 on 5 matching bases. Germline-derived CDR1 and CDR2 are MGHRA and YSYEKL. V was cut by 0 bases and J by 0 bases, with 6 bases left in between. The CDR3 contains 16 residues. The CDR3 is CASSQDRVSGANVLTF. The CDR3 DNA follows: TGCGCCAGCAGCCAAGACAGGGTCTCTGGGGCCAACGTCCTGACTTTC.

This chain uses TRBV7-9 with TRBJ1-5; the match to TRBD1 covers 7 bases. The germline V gene encodes CDR1 SEHNR and CDR2 FQNEAQ (reference sequence). This CDR3 spans 15 amino acids. Trimming cost V 0 bases and J 3 bases; bases outside gene matches: 2. CDR3 amino acids: CASSLAGTDNQPQHF. Written as DNA, the CDR3 is TGTGCCAGCAGCTTAGCGGGGACAGACAATCAGCCCCAGCATTTT.

V gene TRBV2 combines with J gene TRBJ2-1; the D is unclear. Germline values: CDR1 SNHLY, CDR2 FYNNEI. Between the trimmed V and J ends, which lost 2 bases and 6 bases, there was a span of 8 bases. The CDR3 extends over 13 amino acids. CDR3 loop: CASSEFLVNEQFF. DNA for the CDR3: TGTGCCAGCAGTGAATTCCTAGTCAATGAGCAGTTCTTC. Full variable domain (rest looked up from reference TRBV2 and TRBJ2-1): EPEVTQTPSHQVTQMGQEVILRCVPISNHLYFYWYRQILGQKVEFLVSFYNNEISEKSEIFDDQFSVERPDGSNFTLKIRSTKLEDSAMYFCASSEFLVNEQFFGPGTRLTVL.

The rearrangement links TRBV7-8 to TRBJ1-1; 7 nucleotides match TRBD1. Looked up from germline, CDR1 is SGHVS and CDR2 is FQNEAQ. Losses at the gene ends were 5 bases for V and 8 bases for J; bases not matched to a gene: 5. The CDR3 sequence is 12 residues long. The CDR3 bases are TGTGCCAGCAGCATGACAGGGTTCGAAGCTTTCTTT. Protein sequence: CASSMTGFEAFF.